One and the same sample provided the 20 T cell receptor beta chains below, sequenced in a study of T cell responses to AZD1222 COVID-19 vaccine. The repertoire was sequenced with immunoSEQ multiplex PCR; TCRdb's copy has only in-frame clones and lacks some. The sample records about 190,000 clones, about 90% being singletons. Source: peripheral blood, taken on day 0 of MenACWY control vaccination. These receptors all stem from an adult in good health.

This sequence joins TRBV7-9 and TRBJ2-2; no reliable D call. The V and J ends lost 0 bases and 4 bases respectively, with 6 bases between them. CDR1 and CDR2 (germline): SEHNR, FQNEAQ (reference sequence). The CDR3 contains 14 residues. Written as DNA, the CDR3 is TGTGCCAGCAGCTTAGCTGGACCCACCGGGGAGCTGTTTTTT. Protein sequence: CASSLAGPTGELFF.

This chain uses TRBV28 with TRBJ1-4, with 8 bases aligning to TRBD1. Trimming at V came to 10 bases and at J to 4 bases, leaving 5 bases not matched to a gene. The CDR3 runs 13 residues. CDR1 and CDR2 from the germline V gene are MDHEN and SYDVKM. The CDR3 sequence is CAIRTGLNEKLFF. DNA for the CDR3: TGTGCCATCCGGACAGGGCTTAATGAAAAACTGTTTTTT.

The V gene is TRBV9, the J gene TRBJ1-5; TRBD1 is a possible D gene (5 bases). The CDR3 contains 13 residues. CDR1 SGDLS and CDR2 YYNGEE come from the germline V gene. V was trimmed by 4 bases and J by 4 bases, leaving 9 bases between them. The CDR3 reads CASSPTGNQPQHF. The CDR3 DNA reads TGTGCCAGCAGCCCAACAGGTAATCAGCCCCAGCATTTT.

This clone was counted once. The junction does not match germline at one end; this may be a read error. J is TRBJ1-2 and V is TRBV5-5; 7 nucleotides agree with TRBD1. The CDR3 runs to 16 residues. The germline V gene has CDR1 SGHKS and CDR2 YYEKEE (reference sequence). CDR3 sequence (DNA): TGTGCCAGCACCTTGGGCCCTTTACAGGGGAACTATGGCTACACCTTC. Amino acids: CASTLGPLQGNYGYTF.

The DNA of the CDR3 is TGTGCCAGCAGGGGCGGGAGAGTACCCTACGAGCAGTACTTC. Amino acids: CASRGGRVPYEQYF. V gene TRBV28 combines with J gene TRBJ2-7, with 7 bases matching TRBD2. V dropped 6 bases and J dropped 2; count of bases not matched to a gene: 7. The germline V gene has CDR1 MDHEN and CDR2 SYDVKM. This CDR3 contains 14 residues.

This chain joins TRBV7-2 and TRBJ2-7; 14 positions agree with TRBD2. Unmatched junction bases numbered 7, after V lost 5 bases and J lost 7 bases. The CDR3 covers 15 residues. The V gene's germline CDR1 is SGHTA and CDR2 FQGNSA. DNA for the CDR3: TGTGCCAGCAGCGCCTCGGGACTAGCGGGAGTAGAGCAGTACTTC. Protein sequence: CASSASGLAGVEQYF.

The chain couples TRBV4-1 to TRBJ2-7, with 11 positions matching TRBD2. The trim removed 2 bases at V and 0 bases at J, leaving 3 bases unmatched. Germline V CDR1 and CDR2: MGHRA, YSYEKL. The CDR3 covers 16 residues. Here the CDR3 reads CASSQISGGASYEQYF. DNA for the CDR3: TGCGCCAGCAGCCAAATTAGCGGGGGGGCCTCCTACGAGCAGTACTTC.

The V call is TRBV27, the J call TRBJ2-1, with 11 bases that match TRBD2. This CDR3 comprises 14 residues. Germline CDR1 and CDR2: MNHEY and SMNVEV (reference sequence). V lost 2 bases and J lost 9; bases outside the gene matches: 3. As DNA, the CDR3 is TGTGCCAGCAGTTTAGGTAGCGGGGGGGGTGAGCAGTTCTTC. This sequence encodes CASSLGSGGGEQFF.

Only a few counts were recorded for this clone. The chain recombines TRBV24-1 with TRBJ1-1; no firm D call. V was trimmed by 1 base and J by 5 bases, leaving 13 bases between them. Germline V lookup: CDR1 KGHDR, CDR2 SFDVKD. The CDR3 sequence is 15 residues long. CDR3 residues: CATSDFDTGETEAFF. The CDR3 DNA sequence: TGTGCCACCAGTGATTTCGATACCGGGGAGACTGAAGCTTTCTTT.

The V call is TRBV3-1 (or the pseudogene TRBV3-2), the J call TRBJ2-2, with 9 bases identical to TRBD1. Germline V lookup: CDR1 LGHDT, CDR2 YNNKEL (reference sequence). This CDR3 region has 15 residues. J lost 1 base, V lost 6 bases, and 3 bases had no gene match. DNA of the CDR3: TGTGCCAGCAGGGACAGGGGCTTGAACACCGGGGAGCTGTTTTTT. It codes for CASRDRGLNTGELFF.

The chain is built from TRBV29-1 and TRBJ1-3; a possible D gene is TRBD1 (5 bases). The germline V and J ends were trimmed by 7 bases and 4 bases, with 14 bases remaining between them. This CDR3 is 13 amino acids long. Germline CDR1 is SQVTM and CDR2 is ANQGSEA. CDR3 DNA sequence: TGCAGCGCGGACCTACGACAGGGAAACACCATATATTTT. Amino acid sequence: CSADLRQGNTIYF.

The chain combines TRBV28 with TRBJ1-2; 7 nucleotides align to TRBD1. Germline trimming cut 7 bases from V and 5 bases from J; bases unmatched to any gene: 4. The CDR3 runs to 12 residues. Looked up from germline, CDR1 is MDHEN and CDR2 is SYDVKM. The CDR3 region is CASIGQVYGYTF. The CDR3 DNA follows: TGTGCCAGCATTGGACAGGTATATGGCTACACCTTC.

The gene calls are TRBV5-1 and TRBJ1-3; D perhaps matches TRBD1 (5 bases). V gave up 0 bases and J gave up 8 bases, with 15 bases separating them. CDR1 and CDR2 (germline): SGHRS, YFSETQ. There are 15 residues in the CDR3. CDR3 DNA: TGCGCCAGCAGCTTGGCCTGGGGGATGGAGGACACCATATATTTT. The encoded protein is CASSLAWGMEDTIYF.

The chain combines TRBV7-2 with TRBJ2-1, with 8 bases aligning to TRBD2. Unmatched junction bases numbered 19, after V lost 5 bases and J lost 16 bases. Germline CDR1 SGHTA, CDR2 FQGNSA. The CDR3 spans 15 residues. CDR3: CASSQNQRTGGRSFF. The CDR3 DNA reads as TGTGCCAGCAGCCAAAACCAACGCACTGGCGGGAGGTCTTTCTTC.

The chain is built from TRBV3-1 (or the pseudogene TRBV3-2) and TRBJ2-3, with 9 positions matching TRBD2. The CDR3 runs to 18 residues. Trimming cost V 3 bases and J 4 bases; bases outside gene matches: 14. Germline V gene data show CDR1 as LGHDT and CDR2 as YNNKEL (reference sequence). CDR3: CASSQRDSLAGVADTQYF. CDR3 sequence (DNA): TGTGCCAGCAGCCAGAGAGACAGTTTAGCGGGAGTGGCAGATACGCAGTATTTT.

The rearrangement links TRBV28 to TRBJ2-4, with TRBD1 matching over 7 bases. V shed 4 bases and J 0 bases; nucleotides not matched to a gene: 3. This CDR3 contains 15 residues. Germline V CDR1 and CDR2: MDHEN, SYDVKM. CDR3 region: CASSYGTVAKNIQYF. Written as DNA, the CDR3 is TGTGCCAGCAGTTACGGGACAGTAGCCAAAAACATTCAGTACTTC.

The chain uses TRBV28 and TRBJ1-1; perhaps TRBD1 as D (6 bases). V was shortened by 6 bases and J by 2 bases, with 16 bases between the two germline ends. This CDR3 has 15 amino acids. The germline V gene has CDR1 MDHEN and CDR2 SYDVKM. CDR3 residues: CASSSITGQNTEAFF. As DNA, the CDR3 is TGTGCCAGCAGCTCCATCACGGGACAAAACACTGAAGCTTTCTTT. Drawing the rest from reference TRBV28 and TRBJ1-1, the complete variable domain is DVKVTQSSRYLVKRTGEKVFLECVQDMDHENMFWYRQDPGLGLRLIYFSYDVKMKEKGDIPEGYSVSREKKERFSLILESASTNQTSMYLCASSSITGQNTEAFFGQGTRLTVV.

The chain uses TRBV15 and TRBJ2-3; 8 positions match TRBD1. Germline CDR1 LNHNV, CDR2 YYDKDF (reference sequence). J gave up 1 base and V 0 bases, and 3 bases lay outside the gene matches. This CDR3 has 16 residues. The CDR3 loop reads CATSRDTGGRTDTQYF. The CDR3, as DNA: TGTGCCACCAGCAGAGACACAGGGGGACGCACAGATACGCAGTATTTT.

J is TRBJ2-2 and V is TRBV28, with D perhaps matching TRBD2 (6 bases). V was shortened by 6 bases and J by 3 bases, with 11 bases between the two germline ends. The CDR3 is 14 amino acids. Germline V lookup: CDR1 MDHEN, CDR2 SYDVKM. The CDR3 sequence is CASSLASYTGELFF. In DNA form, the CDR3 reads TGTGCCAGCAGCCTAGCGAGTTACACCGGGGAGCTGTTTTTT.

The gene calls are TRBV6-2 or TRBV6-3 and TRBJ2-2; tentatively, D is TRBD1 (6 bases). CDR1 is MNHEY and CDR2 is SVGEGT in the germline V gene. The CDR3 extends over 20 amino acids. Trimming left V 5 bases short and J 0 bases short, with 25 bases between. In nucleotides, the CDR3 is TGTGCCAGCAGTCCCAGGGCCCCCGGTCTGGACAGATCGAACACCGGGGAGCTGTTTTTT. Translating it yields CASSPRAPGLDRSNTGELFF.